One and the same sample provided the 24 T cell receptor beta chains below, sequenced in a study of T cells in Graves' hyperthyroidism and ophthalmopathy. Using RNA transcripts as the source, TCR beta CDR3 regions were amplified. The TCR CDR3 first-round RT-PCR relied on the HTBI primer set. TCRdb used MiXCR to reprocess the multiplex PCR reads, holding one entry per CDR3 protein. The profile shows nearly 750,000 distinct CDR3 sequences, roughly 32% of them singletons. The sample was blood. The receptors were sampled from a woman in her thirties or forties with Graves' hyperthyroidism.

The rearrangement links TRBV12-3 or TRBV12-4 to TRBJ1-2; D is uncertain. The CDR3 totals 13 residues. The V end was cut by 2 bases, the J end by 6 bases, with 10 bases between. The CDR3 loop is CASSLSGSDGYTF. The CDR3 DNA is TGTGCCAGCAGTTTATCGGGGTCTGATGGCTACACCTTC.

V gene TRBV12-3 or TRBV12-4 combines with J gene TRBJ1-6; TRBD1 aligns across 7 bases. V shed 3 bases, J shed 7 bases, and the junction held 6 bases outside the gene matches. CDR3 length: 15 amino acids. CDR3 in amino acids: CASSFGGTANSPLHF. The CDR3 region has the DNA TGTGCCAGCAGTTTTGGTGGGACAGCCAATTCACCCCTCCACTTT.

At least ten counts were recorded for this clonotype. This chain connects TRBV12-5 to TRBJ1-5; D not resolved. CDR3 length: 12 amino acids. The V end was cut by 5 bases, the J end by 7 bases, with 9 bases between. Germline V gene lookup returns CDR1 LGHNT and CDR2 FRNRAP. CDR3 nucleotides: TGTGCTAGTGGTCCCAACGGACAGCCCCAGCATTTT. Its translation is CASGPNGQPQHF. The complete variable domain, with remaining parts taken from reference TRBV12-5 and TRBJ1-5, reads DARVTQTPRHKVTEMGQEVTMRCQPILGHNTVFWYRQTMMQGLELLAYFRNRAPLDDSGMPKDRFSAEMPDATLATLKIQPSEPRDSAVYFCASGPNGQPQHFGDGTRLSIL.

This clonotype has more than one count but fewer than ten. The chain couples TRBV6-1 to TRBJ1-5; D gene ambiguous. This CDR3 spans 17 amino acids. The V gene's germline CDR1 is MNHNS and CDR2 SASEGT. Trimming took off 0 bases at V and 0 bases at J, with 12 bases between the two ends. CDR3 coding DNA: TGTGCCAGCAGTGAAGCTCTCCAGACCCATAGCAATCAGCCCCAGCATTTT. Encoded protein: CASSEALQTHSNQPQHF.

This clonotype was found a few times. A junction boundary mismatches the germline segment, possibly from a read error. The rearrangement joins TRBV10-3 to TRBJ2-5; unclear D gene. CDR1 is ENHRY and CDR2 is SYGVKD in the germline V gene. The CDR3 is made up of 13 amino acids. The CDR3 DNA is TGTGCCAGCAGTCGGACGGTGGTCGAGACCCAGTACTTC. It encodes CASSRTVVETQYF.

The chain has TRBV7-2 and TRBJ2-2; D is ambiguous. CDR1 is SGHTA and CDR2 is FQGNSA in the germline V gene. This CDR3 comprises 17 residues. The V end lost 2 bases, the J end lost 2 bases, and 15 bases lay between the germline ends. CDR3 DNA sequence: TGTGCCAGCAGCTTAAAACGACTGACCCAAAACACCGGGGAGCTGTTTTTT. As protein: CASSLKRLTQNTGELFF.

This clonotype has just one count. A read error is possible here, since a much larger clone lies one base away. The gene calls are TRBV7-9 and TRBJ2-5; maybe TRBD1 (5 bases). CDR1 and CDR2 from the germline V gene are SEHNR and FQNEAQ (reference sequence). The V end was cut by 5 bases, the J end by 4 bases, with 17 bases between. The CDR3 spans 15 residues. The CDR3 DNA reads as TGTGCCAGCAGCCCCCAGGCAGGGATTATAGAGACCCAGTACTTC. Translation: CASSPQAGIIETQYF.

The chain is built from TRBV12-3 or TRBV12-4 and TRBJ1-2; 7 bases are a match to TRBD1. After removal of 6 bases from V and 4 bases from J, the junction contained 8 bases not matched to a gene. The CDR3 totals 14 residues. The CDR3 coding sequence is TGTGCCAGCAGCCCTTACCGGGACAGCTATGGCTACACCTTC. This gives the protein CASSPYRDSYGYTF.

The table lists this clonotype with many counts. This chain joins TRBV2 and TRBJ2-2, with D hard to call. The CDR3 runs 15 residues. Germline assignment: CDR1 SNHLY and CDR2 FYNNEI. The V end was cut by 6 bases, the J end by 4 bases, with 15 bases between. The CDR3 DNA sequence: TGTGCCAGCAGCCCCATGGCTTATACCACCGGGGAGCTGTTTTTT. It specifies CASSPMAYTTGELFF.

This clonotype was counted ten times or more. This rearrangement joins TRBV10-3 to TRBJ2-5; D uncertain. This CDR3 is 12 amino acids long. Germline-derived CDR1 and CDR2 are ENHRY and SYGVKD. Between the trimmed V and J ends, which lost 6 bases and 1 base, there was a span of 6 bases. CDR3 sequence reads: CAISSGQETQYF. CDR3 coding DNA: TGTGCCATCAGCTCCGGCCAAGAGACCCAGTACTTC.

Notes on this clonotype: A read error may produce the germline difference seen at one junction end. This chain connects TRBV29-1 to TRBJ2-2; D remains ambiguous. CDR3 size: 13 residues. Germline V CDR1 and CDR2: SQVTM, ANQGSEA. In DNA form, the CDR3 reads TGCAGCTTAGGCCCTCTTCAAGGCCCGGAGCTGGTTTTT. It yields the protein CSLGPLQGPELVF.

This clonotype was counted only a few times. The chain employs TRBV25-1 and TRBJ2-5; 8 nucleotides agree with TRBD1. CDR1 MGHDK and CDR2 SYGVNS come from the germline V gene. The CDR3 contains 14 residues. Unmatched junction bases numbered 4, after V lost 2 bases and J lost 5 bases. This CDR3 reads CASSEIRTGETQYF. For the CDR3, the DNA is TGTGCCAGCAGTGAAATCAGGACAGGGGAGACCCAGTACTTC.

The CDR3 here is CASSRGPSRTDTQYF. The CDR3 DNA sequence: TGTGCCAGCAGCCGTGGGCCGTCCCGCACAGATACGCAGTATTTT. The V call is TRBV11-2, the J call TRBJ2-3; D unclear. CDR1 and CDR2 (germline): SGHAT, FQNNGV. The CDR3 sequence is 15 residues long. V shed 5 bases and J shed 1 base, with 13 bases lying between them.

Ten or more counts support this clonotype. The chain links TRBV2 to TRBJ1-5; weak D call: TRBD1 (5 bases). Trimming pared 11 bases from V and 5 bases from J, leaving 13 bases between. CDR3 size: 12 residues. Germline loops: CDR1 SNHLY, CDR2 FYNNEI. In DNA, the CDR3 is TGTGCCGGGCGGGGACCAGATCAGCCCCAGCATTTT. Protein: CAGRGPDQPQHF.

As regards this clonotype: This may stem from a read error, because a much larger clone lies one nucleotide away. The CDR3 DNA sequence: TGTGCCAGCAGAGTTCCGGGACAGGGGATGTACGAGCGGTACTTC. It is translated as CASRVPGQGMYERYF. The chain joins TRBV7-9 to TRBJ2-7; the match to TRBD1 covers 10 bases. Germline assignment: CDR1 SEHNR and CDR2 FQNEAQ (reference sequence). CDR3 length equals 15 residues.

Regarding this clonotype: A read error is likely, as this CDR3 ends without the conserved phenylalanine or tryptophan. In DNA, the CDR3 is TGTGCCAGTCAATCCTCTCAACCGGGACAGGTATCCTACGAGCAGTACTCC. Encoded protein: CASQSSQPGQVSYEQYS. The chain links TRBV7-9 to TRBJ2-7, with TRBD1 matching 8 bases. Germline loops: CDR1 SEHNR, CDR2 FQNEAQ (reference sequence). The CDR3 covers 17 residues. V shed 9 bases, J shed 1 base, and the junction held 17 bases outside the gene matches.

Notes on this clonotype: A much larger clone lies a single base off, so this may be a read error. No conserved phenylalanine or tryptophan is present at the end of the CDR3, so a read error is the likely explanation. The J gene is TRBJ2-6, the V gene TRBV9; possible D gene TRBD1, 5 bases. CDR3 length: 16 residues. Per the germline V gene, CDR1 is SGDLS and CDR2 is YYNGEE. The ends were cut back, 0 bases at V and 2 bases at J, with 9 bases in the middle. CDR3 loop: CASSVDPRAGANVLTS. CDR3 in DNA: TGTGCCAGCAGCGTAGATCCCAGGGCTGGGGCCAACGTCCTGACTTCC.

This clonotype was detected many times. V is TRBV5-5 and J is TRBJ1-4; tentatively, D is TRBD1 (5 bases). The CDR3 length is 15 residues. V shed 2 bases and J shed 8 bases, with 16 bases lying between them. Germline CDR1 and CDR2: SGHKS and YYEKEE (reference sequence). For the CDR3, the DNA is TGTGCCAGCAGCTTCTACGGACAACCAGCGGAAAAACTGTTTTTT. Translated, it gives CASSFYGQPAEKLFF. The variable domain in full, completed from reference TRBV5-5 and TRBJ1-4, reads DAGVTQSPTHLIKTRGQQVTLRCSPISGHKSVSWYQQVLGQGPQFIFQYYEKEERGRGNFPDRFSARQFPNYSSELNVNALLLGDSALYLCASSFYGQPAEKLFFGSGTQLSVL.

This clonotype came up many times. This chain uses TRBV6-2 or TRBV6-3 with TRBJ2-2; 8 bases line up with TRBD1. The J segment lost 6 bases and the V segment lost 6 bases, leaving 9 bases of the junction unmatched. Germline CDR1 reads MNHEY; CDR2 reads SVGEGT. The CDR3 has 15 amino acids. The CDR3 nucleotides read TGTGCCAGCAGACCCCTGGACAGGGAGGCCGGGGAGCTGTTTTTT. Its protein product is CASRPLDREAGELFF.

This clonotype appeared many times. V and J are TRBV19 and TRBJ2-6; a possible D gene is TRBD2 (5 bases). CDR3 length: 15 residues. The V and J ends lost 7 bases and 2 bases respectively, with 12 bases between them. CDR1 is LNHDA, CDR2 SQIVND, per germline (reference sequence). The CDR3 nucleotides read TGTGCCAGTACGGGGTCCCCAACTGGGGCCAACGTCCTGACTTTC. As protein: CASTGSPTGANVLTF.

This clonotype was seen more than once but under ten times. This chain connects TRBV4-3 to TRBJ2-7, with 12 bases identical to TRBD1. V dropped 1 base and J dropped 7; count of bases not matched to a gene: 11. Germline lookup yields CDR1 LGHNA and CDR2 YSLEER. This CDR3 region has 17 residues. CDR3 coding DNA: TGCGCCAGCAGCCAAGTCCCCATGGGACAGGGGGCAAGAGAGCAGTACTTC. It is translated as CASSQVPMGQGAREQYF.

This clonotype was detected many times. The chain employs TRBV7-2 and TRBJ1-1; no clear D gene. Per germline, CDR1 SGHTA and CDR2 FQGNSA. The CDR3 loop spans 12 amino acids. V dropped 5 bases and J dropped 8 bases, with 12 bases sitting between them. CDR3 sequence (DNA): TGTGCCAGCAGCCCCTTCGGCTCAGAAGCTTTCTTT. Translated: CASSPFGSEAFF.

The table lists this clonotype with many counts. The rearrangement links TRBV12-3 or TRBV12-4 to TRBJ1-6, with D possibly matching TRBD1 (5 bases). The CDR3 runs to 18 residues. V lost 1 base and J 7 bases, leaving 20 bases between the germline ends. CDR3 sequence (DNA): TGTGCCAGCAGTTTAGATGGACGTGCCGGGGCGACGAATTCACCCCTCCACTTT. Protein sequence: CASSLDGRAGATNSPLHF.

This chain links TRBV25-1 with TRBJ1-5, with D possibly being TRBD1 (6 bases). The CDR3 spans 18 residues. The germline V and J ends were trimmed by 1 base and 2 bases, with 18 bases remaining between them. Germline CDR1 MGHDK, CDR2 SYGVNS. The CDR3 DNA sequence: TGTGCCAGCAGTGAATCAAGGGTTTCAGGGGCAGGCAATCAGCCCCAGCATTTT. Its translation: CASSESRVSGAGNQPQHF.